These 5 T cell receptor beta chains share one sample of origin, sequenced in a study of Graves' ophthalmopathy and Graves' hyperthyroidism. Researchers took RNA transcripts and amplified TCR beta CDR3 regions from them. RT-PCR in the first round used HTBI primers; a second-round multiplex PCR followed. In TCRdb, the multiplex PCR reads were re-called with MiXCR into one record per CDR3 protein. The sample holds approximately 150,000 distinct CDR3 sequences, approximately 40% seen once. Material: peripheral blood. These receptors all stem from a young man with Graves' ophthalmopathy.

The chain joins TRBV6-2 or TRBV6-3 to TRBJ2-7, with D tentatively TRBD2 (6 bases). V was pared by 2 bases and J by 2 bases, with 13 bases between. The CDR3 totals 15 residues. The germline V gene encodes CDR1 MNHEY and CDR2 SVGEGT. CDR3 DNA sequence: TGTGCCAGCAGTTACGGAGGGGCCTTCCCCTACGAGCAGTACTTC. It encodes CASSYGGAFPYEQYF.

The chain uses TRBV6-1 and TRBJ1-6, with D uncertain. Trimming removed 0 bases at V and 0 bases at J, with 9 bases between. Per the germline V gene, CDR1 is MNHNS and CDR2 is SASEGT. The CDR3 has 17 residues. The CDR3, as DNA: TGTGCCAGCAGTGAAGCGGCGGCCGGCTCCTATAATTCACCCCTCCACTTT. Protein product: CASSEAAAGSYNSPLHF.

A word on this clonotype: One junction end disagrees with the germline gene, perhaps due to a read error. The J gene is TRBJ1-2, the V gene TRBV10-3; D remains ambiguous. The CDR3 spans 13 residues. Per the germline V gene, CDR1 is ENHRY and CDR2 is SYGVKD. The CDR3 sequence is CASSVVWNYGYTF. The CDR3 DNA sequence: TGTGCCAGCAGTGTTGTTTGGAACTATGGCTACACCTTC.

This chain uses TRBV12-5 with TRBJ1-5; D gene ambiguous. The V end lost 3 bases, the J end lost 0 bases, and 6 bases lay between the germline ends. Germline V lookup: CDR1 LGHNT, CDR2 FRNRAP. The CDR3 length is 14 residues. The CDR3, as DNA: TGTGCTAGTGGTTTTGGCTTTAGCAATCAGCCCCAGCATTTT. It yields the protein CASGFGFSNQPQHF.

There are many counts of this clonotype. The CDR3 DNA reads as TGTGCCAGCAGCCCCAAGGGACTCCAGAACCGAGAGACCCAGTACTTC. It encodes CASSPKGLQNRETQYF. The chain links TRBV7-2 to TRBJ2-5; TRBD2 might be the D (6 bases). V was cut by 5 bases and J by 4 bases, with 20 bases left in between. The CDR3 spans 16 residues. From germline, CDR1 is SGHTA and CDR2 FQGNSA.